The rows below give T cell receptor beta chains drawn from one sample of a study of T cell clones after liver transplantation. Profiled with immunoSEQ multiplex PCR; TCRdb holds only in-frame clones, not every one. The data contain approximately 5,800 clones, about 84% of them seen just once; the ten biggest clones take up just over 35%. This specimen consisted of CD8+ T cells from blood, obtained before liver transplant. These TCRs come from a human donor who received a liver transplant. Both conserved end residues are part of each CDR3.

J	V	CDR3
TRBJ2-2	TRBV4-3	CASSLLGLGELFF
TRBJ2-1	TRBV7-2	CASSLKRGGQSEQFF
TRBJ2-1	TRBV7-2	CASDRVALSSYNEQFF
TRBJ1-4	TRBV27	CASSSGTLLATNEKLFF
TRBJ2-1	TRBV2	CASSEAPGSSYNEQFF
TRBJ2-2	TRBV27	CASSLTSGQSGELFF
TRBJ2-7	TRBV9	CASSVGGGGTLNF
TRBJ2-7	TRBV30	CAWSVTGVYEQYF
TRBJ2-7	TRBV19	CASSISRTGPAYEQYF
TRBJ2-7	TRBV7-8	CASSRDYEQYF
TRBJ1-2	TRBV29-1	CSVGGDLQGNGYTF
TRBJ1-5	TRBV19	CASNAGGGLYSNQPQHF
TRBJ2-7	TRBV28	CASSLASAEHEQYF
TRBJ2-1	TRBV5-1	CASSLTRGGSYNEQFF
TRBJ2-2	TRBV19	CASRIGTGELFF
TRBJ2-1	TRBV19	CASSIPLHSFTYNEQFF